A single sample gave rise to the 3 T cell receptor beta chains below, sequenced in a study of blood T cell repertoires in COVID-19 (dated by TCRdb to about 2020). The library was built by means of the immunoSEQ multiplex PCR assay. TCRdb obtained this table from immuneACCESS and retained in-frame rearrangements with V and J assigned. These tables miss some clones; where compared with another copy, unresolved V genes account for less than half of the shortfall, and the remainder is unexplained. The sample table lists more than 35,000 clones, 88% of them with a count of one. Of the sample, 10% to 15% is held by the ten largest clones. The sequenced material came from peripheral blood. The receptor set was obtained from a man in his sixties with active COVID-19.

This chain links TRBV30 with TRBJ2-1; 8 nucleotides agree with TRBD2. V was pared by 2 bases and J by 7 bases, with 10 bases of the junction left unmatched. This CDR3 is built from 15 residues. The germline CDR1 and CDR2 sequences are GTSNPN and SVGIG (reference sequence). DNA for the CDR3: TGTGCCTGGAGTCGTTTCGGGAGGGGTTCAAATGAGCAGTTCTTC. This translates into CAWSRFGRGSNEQFF.

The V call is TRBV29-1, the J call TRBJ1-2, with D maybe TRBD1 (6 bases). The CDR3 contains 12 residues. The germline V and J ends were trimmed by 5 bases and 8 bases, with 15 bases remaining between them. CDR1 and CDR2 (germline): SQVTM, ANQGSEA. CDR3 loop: CSVLDSREGYTF. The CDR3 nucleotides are TGCAGCGTTTTGGACAGCCGTGAGGGCTACACCTTC.

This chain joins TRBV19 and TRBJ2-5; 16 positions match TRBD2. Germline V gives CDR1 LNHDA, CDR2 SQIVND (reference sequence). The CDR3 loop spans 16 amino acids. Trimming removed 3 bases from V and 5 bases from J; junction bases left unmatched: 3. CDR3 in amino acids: CASSIGTSGRAETQYF. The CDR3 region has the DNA TGTGCCAGTAGTATTGGGACTAGCGGGAGGGCGGAGACCCAGTACTTC.